This T cell receptor beta chain was sequenced in a study of T cell responses to AZD1222 COVID-19 vaccine. Study-wide points: Vaccine-related CD4 TCRs covered spike, predominating at 160-218 and 743-854. Unmutated variant regions are reportedly targeted by nearly half of spike-specific TCRs.

For this clone: Its target is unknown.

The assay was immunoSEQ multiplex PCR, and TCRdb's table has in-frame clones only and misses some. This table has roughly 120,000 clones, 92% appearing once. The TCR comes from an adult who received the AZD1222 COVID-19 vaccine. The sequenced sample was peripheral blood, obtained 28 days after the second AZD1222 dose.

The CDR3 DNA follows: TGTGCCAGTACCGCAGTGGGCAGCTCGAGAGGATTGGGCTACACCTTC. Encoded protein: CASTAVGSSRGLGYTF. The chain recombines TRBV19 with TRBJ1-2; no firm D call. Per germline, CDR1 LNHDA and CDR2 SQIVND (reference sequence). The CDR3 loop spans 16 amino acids. V lost 7 bases and J lost 8, with 26 bases in between.